Shown below are 32 T cell receptor beta chains from a single sample sequenced in a study of CD8 T cells in ankylosing spondylitis. TCRdb independently ran MiXCR on the 5' RACE reads; one entry per CDR3 protein. The data show 200,000 to 250,000 distinct CDR3 sequences, about 17% seen once. For these receptors, no antigen is known. Broader study findings: About eight highly homologous variants made up a TCR beta motif that seemed to typify ankylosing spondylitis blood.

Material: blood, either unsorted or a sorted T cell fraction (not recorded which). The receptor set was obtained from a male donor with ankylosing spondylitis.

CDR3 nucleotide sequence: TGCGCCAGCAGCTTGGGATGGGGTTCCTCTGGAAACACCATATATTTT. This encodes CASSLGWGSSGNTIYF. The chain carries TRBV5-1 and TRBJ1-3, with D uncertain. The germline V gene has CDR1 SGHRS and CDR2 YFSETQ. The CDR3 totals 16 residues. V lost 0 bases, J lost 0 bases, and 10 bases lay in between.

In its sample, this clonotype was seen a few times. V usage is TRBV11-2 and J usage is TRBJ2-5, with D perhaps matching TRBD2 (5 bases). Trimming removed 5 bases from V and 1 base from J, with 17 bases in between. CDR3 size: 16 residues. The germline gives CDR1 SGHAT, CDR2 FQNNGV. The DNA for the CDR3 is TGTGCCAGCAGCCGACGGCTCCCTAGCTTCCAAGAGACCCAGTACTTC. It is translated as CASSRRLPSFQETQYF.

This clonotype was recorded only once. The chain couples TRBV4-2 to TRBJ2-1, with TRBD1 identical over 7 bases. The germline V gene has CDR1 LGHNA and CDR2 YNFKEQ. The CDR3 extends over 12 amino acids. V gave up 3 bases and J gave up 15 bases; unmatched junction bases: 8. The CDR3 region has the DNA TGTGCCAGCAGCCAGGATGACAGGGATTGGTTCTTC. Protein: CASSQDDRDWFF.

The V gene is TRBV5-1, the J gene TRBJ2-7, with a weak D call TRBD2 (6 bases). This CDR3 spans 13 amino acids. Germline CDR1 reads SGHRS; CDR2 reads YFSETQ. The V gene lost 0 bases and the J gene lost 6 bases, with 10 bases spanning the gap. CDR3 loop: CASSLVEGAEQYF. The CDR3 bases are TGCGCCAGCAGCTTGGTGGAGGGAGCCGAGCAGTACTTC.

This clonotype was picked up a small number of times. This chain connects TRBV7-2 to TRBJ2-1; D not resolved. The CDR3 is 14 residues long. Germline V CDR1 and CDR2: SGHTA, FQGNSA. Trimming stripped 2 bases from V and 5 bases from J, with 10 bases between. The CDR3 sequence is CASSLNSDNNEQFF. In nucleotides, the CDR3 is TGTGCCAGCAGCTTAAACAGTGACAACAATGAGCAGTTCTTC.

This chain links TRBV20-1 with TRBJ2-1; 7 positions match TRBD2. Germline V CDR1 and CDR2: DFQATT, SNEGSKA (reference sequence). The J segment lost 8 bases and the V segment lost 6 bases, leaving 10 bases of the junction unmatched. The CDR3 has 13 amino acids. The CDR3: CSAWEGLRDEQFF. The CDR3 DNA is TGCAGTGCCTGGGAGGGCCTTAGGGATGAGCAGTTCTTC.

The chain recombines TRBV5-6 with TRBJ2-1; D remains ambiguous. Germline V gives CDR1 SGHDT, CDR2 YYEEEE. The CDR3 has 12 residues. V shed 4 bases and J shed 9 bases, with 11 bases lying between them. The CDR3 DNA follows: TGTGCCAGCAGCCCGCTTCATAGTGAGCAGTTCTTC. It translates to CASSPLHSEQFF.

The rearrangement joins TRBV30 to TRBJ2-2; D uncertain. Germline V lookup: CDR1 GTSNPN, CDR2 SVGIG (reference sequence). V lost 4 bases and J 5 bases, leaving 14 bases between the germline ends. This CDR3 is 14 amino acids long. This CDR3 is CAWTKLGVTGELFF. Written as DNA, the CDR3 is TGTGCCTGGACCAAACTCGGCGTTACCGGGGAGCTGTTTTTT.

This clonotype appeared many times. This chain connects TRBV29-1 to TRBJ2-6; D is undetermined. CDR3 length equals 12 residues. V was shortened by 4 bases and J by 4 bases, with 5 bases between the two germline ends. Germline V gene lookup returns CDR1 SQVTM and CDR2 ANQGSEA. The CDR3 reads CSVVEGANVLTF. The CDR3 DNA reads TGCAGCGTTGTGGAGGGGGCCAACGTCCTGACTTTC. Together with reference TRBV29-1 and TRBJ2-6, the CDR3 gives the full variable domain: SAVISQKPSRDICQRGTSLTIQCQVDSQVTMMFWYRQQPGQSLTLIATANQGSEATYESGFVIDKFPISRPNLTFSTLTVSNMSPEDSSIYLCSVVEGANVLTFGAGSRLTVL.

The chain uses TRBV20-1 and TRBJ2-1; D is possibly TRBD2 (5 bases). This CDR3 region has 14 residues. V lost 3 bases, J lost 0 bases, and 9 bases lay in between. Germline V lookup: CDR1 DFQATT, CDR2 SNEGSKA (reference sequence). CDR3: CSASEGLSYNEQFF. The CDR3 nucleotides read TGCAGTGCTAGTGAGGGTCTCTCCTACAATGAGCAGTTCTTC.

V usage is TRBV3-1 and J usage is TRBJ2-3; TRBD1 agrees at 10 bases. The CDR3 spans 17 residues. V shed 2 bases, J shed 6 bases, and the junction held 11 bases outside the gene matches. Germline CDR1 is LGHDT and CDR2 is YNNKEL (reference sequence). CDR3 in DNA: TGTGCCAGCAGCCAACAGGTTCCGGGACAGGGGTGGGATACGCAGTATTTT. This translates into CASSQQVPGQGWDTQYF.

This clonotype was seen more than once but under ten times. The genes are TRBV12-3 or TRBV12-4 and TRBJ2-5; possible D gene TRBD1, 7 bases. The V end lost 6 bases, the J end lost 2 bases, and 13 bases lay between the germline ends. The CDR3 is 14 residues long. The CDR3 DNA is TGTGCCAGCAGCCCAGGGGGGCGGCAAGAGACCCAGTACTTC. It specifies CASSPGGRQETQYF.

The chain links TRBV10-3 to TRBJ1-2, with D unclear. The CDR3 totals 13 residues. V was cut by 3 bases and J by 2 bases, with 7 bases left in between. The V gene's germline CDR1 is ENHRY and CDR2 SYGVKD. CDR3 sequence (DNA): TGTGCCATCAGTGACCTAACGAACTATGGCTACACCTTC. Translated, it gives CAISDLTNYGYTF.

This rearrangement joins TRBV5-5 to TRBJ2-1; D unresolved. This CDR3 has 15 residues. Germline CDR1 SGHKS, CDR2 YYEKEE (reference sequence). V was trimmed by 4 bases and J by 0 bases, leaving 11 bases between them. CDR3 in DNA: TGTGCCAGCAGCCCGACACCGAGCTCCTACAATGAGCAGTTCTTC. It codes for CASSPTPSSYNEQFF.

The chain has TRBV4-1 and TRBJ2-7; maybe TRBD1 (6 bases). Germline V gives CDR1 MGHRA, CDR2 YSYEKL. Trimming stripped 3 bases from V and 3 bases from J, with 12 bases between. The CDR3 has 14 residues. This CDR3 is CASSQPGQIYEQYF. CDR3 DNA sequence: TGCGCCAGCAGCCAGCCGGGACAAATCTACGAGCAGTACTTC.

The chain employs TRBV7-3 and TRBJ2-1; 7 positions agree with TRBD2. V dropped 0 bases and J dropped 8; count of bases not matched to a gene: 16. The CDR3 is 18 amino acids. Germline CDR1 and CDR2: SGHTA and FQGTGA. The CDR3 region is CASSLTPAGDGVRHEQFF. The CDR3 DNA reads TGTGCCAGCAGCTTAACACCGGCGGGAGATGGGGTTAGGCATGAGCAGTTCTTC.

This clonotype was detected only a few times. The rearrangement joins TRBV9 to TRBJ2-3, with D possibly matching TRBD1 (5 bases). The germline gives CDR1 SGDLS, CDR2 YYNGEE. Trimming cost V 3 bases and J 4 bases, with 12 bases left between them. The CDR3 has 14 amino acids. CDR3 nucleotides: TGTGCCAGCAGCGGGGGCTGGCAGGCAGATACGCAGTATTTT. Its translation: CASSGGWQADTQYF. Looking up the rest from reference TRBV9 and TRBJ2-3 gives the full variable domain: DSGVTQTPKHLITATGQRVTLRCSPRSGDLSVYWYQQSLDQGLQFLIQYYNGEERAKGNILERFSAQQFPDLHSELNLSSLELGDSALYFCASSGGWQADTQYFGPGTRLTVL.

This clonotype was found many times. CDR3 in amino acids: CASNLGGSTEAFF. CDR3 bases: TGTGCCAGCAATCTGGGGGGTAGTACTGAAGCTTTCTTT. The chain combines TRBV12-3 or TRBV12-4 with TRBJ1-1; maybe TRBD1 (5 bases). V shed 7 bases and J shed 5 bases, with 14 bases lying between them. This CDR3 spans 13 amino acids.

The rearrangement joins TRBV7-9 to TRBJ2-3; D possibly corresponds to TRBD2 (5 bases). The CDR3 loop spans 14 amino acids. From germline, CDR1 is SEHNR and CDR2 FQNEAQ (reference sequence). Trimming removed 3 bases at V and 4 bases at J, with 11 bases between. The CDR3 DNA reads TGTGCCAGCAGCTTGCCTAGCCGGTCAGATACGCAGTATTTT. This translates into CASSLPSRSDTQYF.

The chain links TRBV4-1 to TRBJ1-2; D gene unclear. V lost 0 bases and J 4 bases, leaving 9 bases between the germline ends. In germline, CDR1 is MGHRA, CDR2 YSYEKL. The length of the CDR3 is 14 residues. The CDR3 loop is CASSQEARGYGYTF. CDR3 DNA sequence: TGCGCCAGCAGCCAAGAAGCCCGGGGCTATGGCTACACCTTC.

The chain joins TRBV7-9 to TRBJ2-7; D call uncertain. Trimming removed 1 base at V and 0 bases at J, with 7 bases between. Per the germline V gene, CDR1 is SEHNR and CDR2 is FQNEAQ (reference sequence). This CDR3 region has 14 residues. CDR3 sequence: CASSLVTVSYEQYF. CDR3 bases: TGTGCCAGCAGCTTAGTAACAGTCTCCTACGAGCAGTACTTC.

Only a few counts were recorded for this clonotype. The J gene is TRBJ2-7, the V gene TRBV13, with D tentatively TRBD1 or TRBD2 (5 bases each). Germline V gives CDR1 PRHDT, CDR2 FYEKMQ (reference sequence). Trimming left V 5 bases short and J 3 bases short, with 11 bases between. The CDR3 extends over 13 amino acids. CDR3 DNA sequence: TGTGCCAGCAGCCCCCGGGACGTCTACGAGCAGTACTTC. This translates into CASSPRDVYEQYF. Using reference TRBV13 and TRBJ2-7 for the parts outside the CDR3, the full variable domain is AAGVIQSPRHLIKEKRETATLKCYPIPRHDTVYWYQQGPGQDPQFLISFYEKMQSDKGSIPDRFSAQQFSDYHSELNMSSLELGDSALYFCASSPRDVYEQYFGPGTRLTVT.

In its sample, this clonotype was seen a few times. This rearrangement joins TRBV20-1 to TRBJ2-3, with 7 bases that match TRBD2. Germline V gives CDR1 DFQATT, CDR2 SNEGSKA (reference sequence). The CDR3 runs 17 residues. Germline trimming cut 0 bases from V and 2 bases from J; bases unmatched to any gene: 11. The DNA of the CDR3 is TGCAGTGCTAGAGATTGGGGCCGGGAGGCCGCCACAGATACGCAGTATTTT. Translated, it gives CSARDWGREAATDTQYF.

This clonotype was seen a few times. The gene calls are TRBV12-3 or TRBV12-4 and TRBJ2-5; 10 positions match TRBD2. CDR3 size: 16 residues. The junction had 3 bases not matched to a gene; V was cut back by 1 base and J by 1 base. Written as DNA, the CDR3 is TGTGCCAGCAGTTTAGAAGGACTAGCGGTCCAAGAGACCCAGTACTTC. It codes for CASSLEGLAVQETQYF.

Only a few counts were recorded for this clonotype. The chain combines TRBV7-8 with TRBJ1-3; no clear D. V dropped 8 bases and J dropped 1 base, with 9 bases sitting between them. Germline loops: CDR1 SGHVS, CDR2 FQNEAQ. The CDR3 totals 13 residues. The CDR3 region is CASFGNSGNTIYF. The CDR3 coding sequence is TGTGCCAGCTTCGGTAATTCTGGAAACACCATATATTTT.

The table lists this clonotype with a few counts. V and J are TRBV28 and TRBJ2-1; tentative D call: TRBD1 (5 bases). The germline V gene has CDR1 MDHEN and CDR2 SYDVKM. V lost 5 bases and J lost 3, with 8 bases in between. This CDR3 is built from 13 residues. The CDR3 region has the DNA TGTGCCAGCAGTGATGGACACTACAATGAGCAGTTCTTC. As protein: CASSDGHYNEQFF.

This clonotype has only a few counts. The DNA for the CDR3 is TGCAGTGCTAGGAGAATTATAGGGGGCACAGATACGCAGTATTTT. It translates to CSARRIIGGTDTQYF. The V call is TRBV20-1, the J call TRBJ2-3, with a possible D match to TRBD1 (5 bases). Per the germline V gene, CDR1 is DFQATT and CDR2 is SNEGSKA (reference sequence). V shed 3 bases and J shed 1 base, with 14 bases lying between them. This CDR3 has 15 residues.

This clonotype was seen more than once but under ten times. V usage is TRBV29-1 and J usage is TRBJ2-3, with D possibly matching TRBD2 (5 bases). Looked up from germline, CDR1 is SQVTM and CDR2 is ANQGSEA. V was pared by 0 bases and J by 4 bases, with 20 bases between. This CDR3 comprises 17 residues. The chain's CDR3 is CSVEDKESASIADTQYF. CDR3 DNA sequence: TGCAGCGTTGAAGATAAGGAGTCGGCTAGCATCGCAGATACGCAGTATTTT.

The rearrangement uses TRBV4-2 and TRBJ2-7, with D maybe TRBD1 (5 bases). Germline V gene lookup returns CDR1 LGHNA and CDR2 YNFKEQ. CDR3 size: 15 residues. The V gene lost 0 bases and the J gene lost 3 bases, with 12 bases spanning the gap. For the CDR3, the DNA is TGTGCCAGCAGCCAAGATCTGGGGCAGGGCTACGAGCAGTACTTC. This gives the protein CASSQDLGQGYEQYF.

This chain connects TRBV7-9 to TRBJ2-2; tentative D call: TRBD2 (7 bases). Trimming took 6 bases from V and 0 from J, leaving 11 bases between them. This CDR3 region has 15 residues. Germline CDR1 SEHNR, CDR2 FQNEAQ (reference sequence). This CDR3 reads CASRTGGPNTGELFF. In DNA, the CDR3 is TGTGCCAGCAGGACCGGGGGGCCGAACACCGGGGAGCTGTTTTTT.

In this sample, this clonotype turned up a few times. The chain carries TRBV5-1 and TRBJ2-1; D gene uncertain. V was trimmed by 4 bases and J by 9 bases, leaving 14 bases between them. Germline V lookup: CDR1 SGHRS, CDR2 YFSETQ. The CDR3 contains 13 residues. The CDR3 spells CASSQAGTSEQFF. CDR3 coding DNA: TGCGCCAGCAGCCAGGCAGGCACCAGTGAGCAGTTCTTC.

The chain joins TRBV27 to TRBJ2-3; the match to TRBD2 covers 8 bases. Per germline, CDR1 MNHEY and CDR2 SMNVEV (reference sequence). The CDR3 extends over 17 amino acids. Losses at the gene ends were 0 bases for V and 2 bases for J; bases not matched to a gene: 7. DNA of the CDR3: TGTGCCAGCAGTTTATCGCTTGGCGGGGGGACCACAGATACGCAGTATTTT. Protein product: CASSLSLGGGTTDTQYF.